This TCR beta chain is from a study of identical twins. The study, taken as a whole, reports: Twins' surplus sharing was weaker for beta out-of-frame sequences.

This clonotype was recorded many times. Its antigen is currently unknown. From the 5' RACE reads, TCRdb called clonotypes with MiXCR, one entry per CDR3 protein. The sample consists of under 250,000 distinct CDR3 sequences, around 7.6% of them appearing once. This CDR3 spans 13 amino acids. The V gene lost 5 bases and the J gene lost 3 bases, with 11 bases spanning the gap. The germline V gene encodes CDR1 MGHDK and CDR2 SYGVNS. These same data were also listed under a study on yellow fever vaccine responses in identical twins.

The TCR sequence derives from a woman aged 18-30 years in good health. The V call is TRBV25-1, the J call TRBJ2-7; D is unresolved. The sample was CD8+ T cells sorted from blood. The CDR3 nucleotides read TGTGCCAGCAGTAAGAGCTCCTACTACGAGCAGTACTTC. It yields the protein CASSKSSYYEQYF.